This passage covers 3 T cell receptor beta chains from one sample sequenced in a study of siplizumab effects on memory and regulatory T cells. Method: immunoSEQ multiplex PCR; TCRdb's copy keeps in-frame clones and lacks some. The table shows about 50,000 clones, with roughly 93% occurring only once. Input material: CD8+ T cells sorted from blood. Receptors originate from a human donor in good health.

The J gene is TRBJ2-7, the V gene TRBV5-4; 8 nucleotides line up with TRBD1. Germline CDR1 reads SGHNT; CDR2 reads YYREEE (reference sequence). The CDR3 has 13 amino acids. V was pared by 4 bases and J by 1 base, with 1 base of the junction left unmatched. The CDR3 DNA follows: TGTGCCAGCAGCCGGACAGGGTCCTACGAGCAGTACTTC. Amino acid sequence: CASSRTGSYEQYF.

This clone was observed once. The chain joins TRBV21-1 to TRBJ2-5; the table names TRBD1, a call not compared with the DNA. TRBV21-1 is shown as a pseudogene. The CDR3 runs to 15 residues. The CDR3 nucleotides are TGTGCCAGCAGCTCCGGGACAGGGGTTCTGGAGACCCAGTACTTC. Residues: CASSSGTGVLETQYF.

This clone has a single count. The rearrangement uses TRBV28 and TRBJ2-7, with D possibly TRBD2 on 6 matching bases. CDR1 is MDHEN and CDR2 is SYDVKM in the germline V gene. The germline V and J ends were trimmed by 6 bases and 3 bases, with 18 bases remaining between them. The CDR3 extends over 15 amino acids. CDR3 nucleotide sequence: TGTGCCAGCAGCCCTAATACGCGGGACCTCTACGAGCAGTACTTC. Translated, it gives CASSPNTRDLYEQYF. Full variable domain (missing parts from reference TRBV28 and TRBJ2-7): DVKVTQSSRYLVKRTGEKVFLECVQDMDHENMFWYRQDPGLGLRLIYFSYDVKMKEKGDIPEGYSVSREKKERFSLILESASTNQTSMYLCASSPNTRDLYEQYFGPGTRLTVT.